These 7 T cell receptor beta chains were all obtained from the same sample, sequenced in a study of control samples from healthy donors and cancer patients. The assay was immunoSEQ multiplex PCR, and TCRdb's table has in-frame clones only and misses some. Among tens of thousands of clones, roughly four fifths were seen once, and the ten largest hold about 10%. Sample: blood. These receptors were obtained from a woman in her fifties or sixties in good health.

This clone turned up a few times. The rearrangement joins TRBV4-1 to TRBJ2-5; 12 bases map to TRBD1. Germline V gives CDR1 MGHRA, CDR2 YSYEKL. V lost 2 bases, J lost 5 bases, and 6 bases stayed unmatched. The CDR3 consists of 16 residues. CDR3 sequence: CASSQPGTGGRETQYF. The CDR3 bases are TGCGCCAGCAGCCAACCCGGGACAGGGGGCCGTGAGACCCAGTACTTC.

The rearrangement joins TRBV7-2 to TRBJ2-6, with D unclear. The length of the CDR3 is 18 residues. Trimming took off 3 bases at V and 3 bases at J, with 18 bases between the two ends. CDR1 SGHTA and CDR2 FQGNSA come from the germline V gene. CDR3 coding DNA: TGTGCCAGCAGCTTGGTCCCCTTTTCCTCTGGTGGGGCCAACGTCCTGACTTTC. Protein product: CASSLVPFSSGGANVLTF.

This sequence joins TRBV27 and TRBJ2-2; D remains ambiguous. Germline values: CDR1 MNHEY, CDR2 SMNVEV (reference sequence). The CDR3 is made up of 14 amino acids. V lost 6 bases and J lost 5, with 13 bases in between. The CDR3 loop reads CASSPRWMTGELFF. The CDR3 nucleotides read TGTGCCAGCAGCCCTAGATGGATGACCGGGGAGCTGTTTTTT.

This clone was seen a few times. The CDR3 protein is CASSLAGNTEAFF. CDR3 in DNA: TGTGCCAGCAGTTTAGCCGGGAACACTGAAGCTTTCTTT. The chain has TRBV12-3 or TRBV12-4 and TRBJ1-1; the D is unclear. This CDR3 is 13 amino acids long. The ends were cut back, 0 bases at V and 1 base at J, with 3 bases in the middle.

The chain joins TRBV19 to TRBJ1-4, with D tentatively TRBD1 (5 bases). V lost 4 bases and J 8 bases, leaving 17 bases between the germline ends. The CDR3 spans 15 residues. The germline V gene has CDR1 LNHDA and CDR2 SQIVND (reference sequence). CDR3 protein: CASSTGGLSVEKLFF. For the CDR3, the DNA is TGTGCCAGTAGTACCGGGGGACTGAGTGTCGAAAAACTGTTTTTT.

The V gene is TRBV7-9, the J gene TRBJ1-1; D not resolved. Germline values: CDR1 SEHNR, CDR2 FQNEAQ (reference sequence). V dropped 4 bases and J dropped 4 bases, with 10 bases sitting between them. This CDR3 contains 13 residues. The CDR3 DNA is TGTGCCAGCAGCTCCGGACTTTTCACTGAAGCTTTCTTT. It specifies CASSSGLFTEAFF.

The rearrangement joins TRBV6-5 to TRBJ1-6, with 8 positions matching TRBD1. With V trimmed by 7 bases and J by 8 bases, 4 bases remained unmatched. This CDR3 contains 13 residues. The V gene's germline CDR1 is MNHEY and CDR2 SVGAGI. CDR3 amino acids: CASTGQGYSPLHF. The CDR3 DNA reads TGTGCCAGCACCGGACAGGGTTATTCACCCCTCCACTTT.